A single sample gave rise to the 9 T cell receptor beta chains below, sequenced in a study of HIV-infected patients and healthy controls. Whole blood was used without fractionation, so all unsorted peripheral T cells were included. Alpha and beta constant-region primers primed reverse transcription of 400 to 650 ng RNA. Each of the alpha and beta chains got its own library through chain-specific third strand synthesis with indices. MiXCR, run by TCRdb on the 5' RACE reads, gives a single entry per CDR3 protein. The repertoire has 20,000 to 30,000 distinct CDR3 sequences, 8.5% of them found once; the top ten carry almost 4%. Specimen: blood. The receptors were sampled from an adult in good health.

The V call is TRBV6-2 or TRBV6-3, the J call TRBJ1-1; no definite D call. Germline CDR1 reads MNHEY; CDR2 reads SVGEGT. Between the trimmed V and J ends, which lost 5 bases and 4 bases, there was a span of 11 bases. This CDR3 contains 13 residues. The CDR3 sequence: CASSPTRGTEAFF. The CDR3 nucleotides read TGTGCCAGCAGTCCCACACGGGGCACTGAAGCTTTCTTT.

The rearrangement joins TRBV28 to TRBJ2-7; no clear D. The germline V gene has CDR1 MDHEN and CDR2 SYDVKM. This CDR3 has 12 residues. Trimming left V 3 bases short and J 6 bases short, with 9 bases between. CDR3: CASSFPGTEQYF. DNA for the CDR3: TGTGCCAGCAGTTTCCCGGGCACCGAGCAGTACTTC.

At least ten counts were recorded for this clonotype. The chain couples TRBV12-3 or TRBV12-4 to TRBJ1-4; 12 bases are shared with TRBD1. Trimming cost V 8 bases and J 7 bases; bases outside gene matches: 14. The CDR3 runs 17 residues. In nucleotides, the CDR3 is TGTGCCAGCGGACCGGGACAGGGGGCCGGTCGCGGTGAAAAACTGTTTTTT. Protein: CASGPGQGAGRGEKLFF.

This clonotype has a count of ten or more. The chain links TRBV4-2 to TRBJ2-1; D possibly uses TRBD1 or TRBD2 (7 bases each). The germline gives CDR1 LGHNA, CDR2 YNFKEQ. V was pared by 4 bases and J by 4 bases, with 14 bases between. The CDR3 totals 15 residues. CDR3 sequence (DNA): TGTGCCAGCAGCCCCCAGGGGGGGGAGTACAATGAGCAGTTCTTC. Its protein is CASSPQGGEYNEQFF.

The J gene is TRBJ1-1, the V gene TRBV20-1; D perhaps matches TRBD1 (5 bases). From germline, CDR1 is DFQATT and CDR2 SNEGSKA (reference sequence). The CDR3 contains 14 residues. V lost 5 bases and J 2 bases, leaving 15 bases between the germline ends. The CDR3: CSASRTGLNTEAFF. The CDR3 region has the DNA TGCAGTGCTTCTAGGACGGGACTTAACACTGAAGCTTTCTTT.

This clonotype was seen ten or more times. The rearrangement uses TRBV12-3 or TRBV12-4 and TRBJ1-2; a possible D gene is TRBD1 (5 bases). This CDR3 spans 13 amino acids. The V end was cut by 3 bases, the J end by 4 bases, with 9 bases between. The CDR3 sequence is CASSFDSRYGYTF. The CDR3 nucleotides read TGTGCCAGCAGTTTTGACAGCCGCTATGGCTACACCTTC.

This clonotype was detected many times. This sequence joins TRBV10-3 and TRBJ1-6; 9 bases are shared with TRBD1. The junction had 1 base not matched to a gene; V was cut back by 5 bases and J by 5 bases. The CDR3 sequence is 14 residues long. CDR1 ENHRY and CDR2 SYGVKD come from the germline V gene. The CDR3 spells CAISTGGNNSPLHF. The DNA for the CDR3 is TGTGCCATCAGTACAGGGGGCAATAATTCACCCCTCCACTTT.

The J gene is TRBJ1-2, the V gene TRBV25-1; a possible D gene is TRBD1 (5 bases). The germline V gene encodes CDR1 MGHDK and CDR2 SYGVNS. This CDR3 contains 16 residues. V was pared by 2 bases and J by 6 bases, with 19 bases between. CDR3: CASSENLGQGIHGYTF. The CDR3 DNA is TGTGCCAGCAGTGAAAATCTTGGGCAGGGCATTCATGGCTACACCTTC.

This clonotype was observed at least ten times. V and J are TRBV20-1 and TRBJ1-2; D is unresolved. CDR3 length equals 16 residues. V shed 2 bases and J shed 4 bases, with 20 bases lying between them. The V gene's germline CDR1 is DFQATT and CDR2 SNEGSKA (reference sequence). As DNA, the CDR3 is TGCAGTGCTAGATTACTGGGCCTGAACCTCGTCTATGGCTACACCTTC. It encodes CSARLLGLNLVYGYTF.